This T cell receptor beta chain emerged from a study of vaccination effects on CD4 cells after COVID-19. TCRdb keeps only in-frame clones here, not all; method: immunoSEQ multiplex PCR. This table holds tens of thousands of clones, roughly 63% found once. From germline, CDR1 is MNHEY and CDR2 SVGAGI. This CDR3 region has 14 residues. V gave up 5 bases and J gave up 0 bases, with 8 bases separating them. Antigen-specific CD4+ T cells were expanded (with viral peptide pools) by the ViraFEST assay ahead of sequencing. On roughly day 10 of culture, CD4+ T cells were separated out. A half-volume exchange with IL-2 medium occurred on days 3 and 7. General study results and limits: The study got few convalescent patients and did not collect any early post-infection timepoints. Both infection-induced and vaccine-induced clones contracted markedly at late post-vaccination timepoints. Cross-reaction with common cold coronaviruses was seen in only 1 of 255 vaccine-induced clones from healthy vaccinees.

On this clone itself: The antigen is unknown.

This clonotype was obtained from a human donor who received a COVID-19 vaccine. Specimen: CD4+ T cells from PBMCs cultured with HCoV-229E spike peptides, collected before COVID-19 vaccination. This chain links TRBV6-5 with TRBJ1-3; no clear D. The CDR3 here is CASSRTGSGNTIYF. In DNA, the CDR3 is TGTGCCAGCAGTCGGACGGGCTCTGGAAACACCATATATTTT.